This T cell receptor beta chain was observed in a study of blood T cell repertoires in COVID-19. On the study more broadly: Sites in the United States, Italy and Spain provided acute and convalescent COVID-19 samples. Sample material is recorded as cDNA or gDNA derived from T cells, B-cell-depleted T cells, or PBMCs.

Authors' processing steps: Amplification of reference gene primers was used by the study to estimate nucleated cell counts. Produced via immunoSEQ multiplex PCR; TCRdb's table is partial and in-frame only. For V, J and clone size, that table is used; D and trimming come from the DNA. The data contain hundreds of thousands of clones, 70% to 90% of them singletons. The receptor was isolated from a man aged 35 to 55 with acute or convalescent COVID-19. Sequencing used peripheral blood.

The CDR3, as DNA: TGCGCCAGCAGCTTTAGCAGTCCCGATACGCAGTATTTT. It specifies CASSFSSPDTQYF. The chain uses TRBV5-1 and TRBJ2-3; D ambiguous. Germline CDR1 is SGHRS and CDR2 is YFSETQ. The CDR3 length is 13 residues. Trimming shortened V by 2 bases and J by 6 bases, and 10 bases separated the two germline ends.